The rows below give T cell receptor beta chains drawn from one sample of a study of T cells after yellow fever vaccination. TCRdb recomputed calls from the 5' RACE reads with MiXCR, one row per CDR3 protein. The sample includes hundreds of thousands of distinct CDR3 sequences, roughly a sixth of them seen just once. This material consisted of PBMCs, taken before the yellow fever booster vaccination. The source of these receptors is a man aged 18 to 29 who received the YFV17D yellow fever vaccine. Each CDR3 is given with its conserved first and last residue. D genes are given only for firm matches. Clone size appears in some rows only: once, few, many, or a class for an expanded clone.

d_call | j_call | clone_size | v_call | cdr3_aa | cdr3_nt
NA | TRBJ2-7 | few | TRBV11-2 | CASSLTGTEQYF | TGTGCCAGCAGCCTAACAGGGACCGAGCAGTACTTC
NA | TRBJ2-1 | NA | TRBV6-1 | CAGESGASSYNEQFF | TGTGCCGGAGAGTCAGGGGCCAGCTCCTACAATGAGCAGTTCTTC
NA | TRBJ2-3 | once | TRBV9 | CASSVASRGAGTDTQYF | TGTGCCAGCAGCGTAGCTTCCCGGGGGGCCGGCACAGATACGCAGTATTTT
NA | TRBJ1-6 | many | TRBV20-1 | CSGRSSYNSPLHF | TGCAGTGGAAGGAGCTCCTATAATTCACCCCTCCACTTT
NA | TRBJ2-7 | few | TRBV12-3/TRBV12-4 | CASSLRLSYEQYF | TGTGCCAGCAGTTTACGGCTCTCCTACGAGCAGTACTTC
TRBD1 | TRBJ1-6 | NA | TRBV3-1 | CASSPGQGVWNSPLHF | TGTGCCAGCAGCCCTGGACAGGGAGTGTGGAATTCACCCCTCCACTTT
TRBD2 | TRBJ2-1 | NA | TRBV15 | CATSIYGGGYNEQFF | TGTGCCACCAGCATTTACGGGGGGGGCTACAATGAGCAGTTCTTC
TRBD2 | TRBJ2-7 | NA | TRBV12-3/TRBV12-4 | CASSNSGGASYEQYF | TGTGCCAGCAGTAATAGCGGGGGGGCTTCCTACGAGCAGTACTTC
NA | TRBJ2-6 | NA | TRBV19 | CASSIGGLGANVLTF | TGTGCCAGTAGTATAGGCGGGTTGGGGGCCAACGTCCTGACTTTC
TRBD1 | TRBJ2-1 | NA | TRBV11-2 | CASSLTGGSYHEQFF | TGTGCCAGCAGCTTAACAGGGGGCTCCTACCATGAGCAGTTCTTC
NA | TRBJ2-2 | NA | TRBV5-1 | CASSVIPVGSGELFF | TGCGCCAGCAGTGTGATCCCCGTCGGGAGCGGGGAGCTGTTTTTT
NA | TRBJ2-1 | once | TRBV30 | CAWTKGGNEQFF | TGTGCCTGGACCAAGGGAGGCAATGAGCAGTTCTTC
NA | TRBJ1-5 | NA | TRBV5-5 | CASRSPREVALRQPQHF | TGTGCCAGCAGATCGCCCCGGGAGGTGGCGTTACGACAGCCCCAGCATTTT
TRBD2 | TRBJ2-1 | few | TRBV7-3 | CASSLTSGGREFF | TGTGCCAGCAGCTTAACTAGCGGGGGTCGTGAGTTCTTC
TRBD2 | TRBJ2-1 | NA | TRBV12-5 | CASGLGGGAGQFF | TGTGCTAGTGGTTTAGGCGGGGGGGCTGGGCAGTTCTTC
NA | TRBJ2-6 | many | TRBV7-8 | CASSQRSSGANVLTF | TGTGCCAGCAGCCAACGTAGCTCTGGGGCCAACGTCCTGACTTTC